One T cell receptor (beta chain) is described in this entry. Its antigen is not identified. These data are taken from a study of post-analysis software for immune sequencing data. Findings and caveats of the study: The five TRBV segments detected at higher frequency in patients than in controls included TRBV5-6, TRBV5-1 and TRBV20-1.

The library was made from cDNA and included unique molecular identifiers. TCRdb passed the PCR reads through MiXCR, listing each CDR3 protein once. The repertoire holds hundreds of thousands of distinct CDR3 sequences, with 30% as singletons. Trimming removed 5 bases at V and 10 bases at J, with 15 bases between. CDR3 size: 12 residues. From germline, CDR1 is DFQATT and CDR2 SNEGSKA (reference sequence). J is TRBJ1-5 and V is TRBV20-1; TRBD1 is a possible D gene (5 bases). The sequencing input was blood. This TCR derives from a girl between 5 and 17 years old with multiple sclerosis. CDR3 DNA sequence: TGCAGTGCTGGGGACCCCGCGTCTCCCCAGCATTTT. Translation: CSAGDPASPQHF.